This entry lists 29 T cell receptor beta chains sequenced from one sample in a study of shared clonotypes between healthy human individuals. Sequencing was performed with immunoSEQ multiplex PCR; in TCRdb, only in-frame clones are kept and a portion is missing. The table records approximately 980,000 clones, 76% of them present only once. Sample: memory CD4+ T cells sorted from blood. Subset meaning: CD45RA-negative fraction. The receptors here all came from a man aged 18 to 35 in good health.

CDR3 nucleotide sequence: TGTGCCAGCAGTTCAGGACAGCCCTATGGCTACACCTTC. Protein product: CASSSGQPYGYTF. The chain recombines TRBV28 with TRBJ1-2; tentatively, D is TRBD1 (6 bases). Germline assignment: CDR1 MDHEN and CDR2 SYDVKM. V shed 4 bases and J shed 4 bases, with 10 bases lying between them. The CDR3 is 13 residues long.

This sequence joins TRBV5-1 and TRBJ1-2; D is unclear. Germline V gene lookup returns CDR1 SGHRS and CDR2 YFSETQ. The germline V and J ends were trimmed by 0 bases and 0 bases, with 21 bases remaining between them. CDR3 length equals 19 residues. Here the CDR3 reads CASSLESRAGLGANYGYTF. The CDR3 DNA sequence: TGCGCCAGCAGCTTGGAGTCCCGAGCCGGCCTGGGCGCTAACTATGGCTACACCTTC.

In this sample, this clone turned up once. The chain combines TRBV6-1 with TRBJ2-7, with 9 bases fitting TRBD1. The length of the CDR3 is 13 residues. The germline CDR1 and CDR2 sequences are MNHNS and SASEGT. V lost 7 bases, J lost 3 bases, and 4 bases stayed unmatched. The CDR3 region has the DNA TGTGCCAGCAATAGGGACAGGGACTACGAGCAGTACTTC. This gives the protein CASNRDRDYEQYF.

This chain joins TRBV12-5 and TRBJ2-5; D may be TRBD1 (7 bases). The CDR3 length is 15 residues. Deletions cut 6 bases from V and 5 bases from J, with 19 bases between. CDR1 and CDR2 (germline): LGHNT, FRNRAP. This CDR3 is CASGPGGPARETQYF. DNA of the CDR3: TGTGCTAGTGGACCAGGGGGGCCCGCGAGGGAGACCCAGTACTTC.

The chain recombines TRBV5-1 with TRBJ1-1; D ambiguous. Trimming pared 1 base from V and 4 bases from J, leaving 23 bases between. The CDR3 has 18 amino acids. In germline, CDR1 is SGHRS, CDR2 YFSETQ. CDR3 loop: CASSLWVRVGGEATEAFF. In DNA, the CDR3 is TGCGCCAGCAGCTTGTGGGTTCGGGTGGGCGGAGAGGCCACTGAAGCTTTCTTT.

The CDR3 DNA follows: TGTGCCAGCAGTTTGGGGACAGCGCAAGAGACCCAGTACTTC. This codes for CASSLGTAQETQYF. The chain is built from TRBV28 and TRBJ2-5; 7 positions match TRBD1. This CDR3 is built from 14 residues. Germline loops: CDR1 MDHEN, CDR2 SYDVKM. V lost 3 bases and J lost 2; bases outside the gene matches: 3.

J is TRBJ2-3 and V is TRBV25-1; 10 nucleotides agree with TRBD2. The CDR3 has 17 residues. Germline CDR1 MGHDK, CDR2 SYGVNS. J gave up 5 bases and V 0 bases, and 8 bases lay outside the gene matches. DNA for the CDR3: TGTGCCAGCAGTGAATATTCTAGCGGGAGTGAAGTAGATACGCAGTATTTT. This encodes CASSEYSSGSEVDTQYF.

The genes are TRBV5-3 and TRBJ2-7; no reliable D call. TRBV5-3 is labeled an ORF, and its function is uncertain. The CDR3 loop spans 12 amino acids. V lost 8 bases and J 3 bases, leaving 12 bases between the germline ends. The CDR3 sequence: CASLSGIYEQYF. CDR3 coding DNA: TGTGCCAGCCTGTCGGGTATCTACGAGCAGTACTTC.

DNA of the CDR3: TGTGCCAGTCTTCGGACAGGGCCCGGAAACACCATATATTTT. This codes for CASLRTGPGNTIYF. This rearrangement joins TRBV6-1 to TRBJ1-3; 8 bases are shared with TRBD1. In germline, CDR1 is MNHNS, CDR2 SASEGT. This CDR3 comprises 14 residues. After removal of 9 bases from V and 4 bases from J, the junction contained 8 bases not matched to a gene.

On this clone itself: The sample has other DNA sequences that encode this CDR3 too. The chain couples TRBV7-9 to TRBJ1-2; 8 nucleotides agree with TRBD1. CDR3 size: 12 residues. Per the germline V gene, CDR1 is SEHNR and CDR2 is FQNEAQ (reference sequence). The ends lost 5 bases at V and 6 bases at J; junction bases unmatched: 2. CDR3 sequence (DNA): TGTGCCAGCAGCCCACAGGGGGATGGCTACACCTTC. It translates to CASSPQGDGYTF.

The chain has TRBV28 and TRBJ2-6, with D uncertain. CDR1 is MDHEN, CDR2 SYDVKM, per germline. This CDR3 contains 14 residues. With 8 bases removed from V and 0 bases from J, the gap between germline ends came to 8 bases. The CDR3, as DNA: TGTGCCAGCGACACCCACTCTGGGGCCAACGTCCTGACTTTC. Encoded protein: CASDTHSGANVLTF.

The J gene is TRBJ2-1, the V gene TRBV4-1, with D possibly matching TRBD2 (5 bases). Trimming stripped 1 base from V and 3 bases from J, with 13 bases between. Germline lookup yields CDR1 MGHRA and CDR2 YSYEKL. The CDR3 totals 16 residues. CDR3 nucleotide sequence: TGCGCCAGCAGCCAAGGCTATGCGGGTAGCTACAATGAGCAGTTCTTC. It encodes CASSQGYAGSYNEQFF.

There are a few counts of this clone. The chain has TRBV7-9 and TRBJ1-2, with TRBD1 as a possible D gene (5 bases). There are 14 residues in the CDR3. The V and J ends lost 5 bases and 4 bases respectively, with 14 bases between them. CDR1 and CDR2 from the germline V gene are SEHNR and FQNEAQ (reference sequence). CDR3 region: CASSPKRGAYGYTF. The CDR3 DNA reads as TGTGCCAGCAGCCCGAAAAGGGGTGCCTATGGCTACACCTTC.

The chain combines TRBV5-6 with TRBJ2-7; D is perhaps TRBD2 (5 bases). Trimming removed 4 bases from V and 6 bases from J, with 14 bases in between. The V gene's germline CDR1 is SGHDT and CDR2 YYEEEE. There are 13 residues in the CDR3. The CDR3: CASSPSGFGEQYF. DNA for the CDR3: TGTGCCAGCAGCCCCTCGGGGTTCGGCGAGCAGTACTTC.

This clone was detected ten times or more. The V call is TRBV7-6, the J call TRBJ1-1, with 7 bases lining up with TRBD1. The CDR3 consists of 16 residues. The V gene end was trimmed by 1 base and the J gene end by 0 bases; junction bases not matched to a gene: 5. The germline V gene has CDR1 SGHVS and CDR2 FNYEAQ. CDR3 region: CASSLGQGPMNTEAFF. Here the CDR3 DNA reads TGTGCCAGCAGCTTAGGACAGGGCCCTATGAACACTGAAGCTTTCTTT.

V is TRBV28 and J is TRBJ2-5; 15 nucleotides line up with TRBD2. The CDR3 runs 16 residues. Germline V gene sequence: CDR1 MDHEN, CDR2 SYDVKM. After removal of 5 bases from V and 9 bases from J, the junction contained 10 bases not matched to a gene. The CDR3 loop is CASSISGTSGRPPQYF. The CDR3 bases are TGTGCCAGCAGTATCTCCGGGACTAGCGGGAGGCCCCCCCAGTACTTC.

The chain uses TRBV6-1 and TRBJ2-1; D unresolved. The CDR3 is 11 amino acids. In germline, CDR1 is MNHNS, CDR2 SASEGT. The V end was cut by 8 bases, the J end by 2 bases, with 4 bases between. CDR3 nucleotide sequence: TGTGCCAGCCAAACCTACAATGAGCAGTTCTTC. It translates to CASQTYNEQFF.

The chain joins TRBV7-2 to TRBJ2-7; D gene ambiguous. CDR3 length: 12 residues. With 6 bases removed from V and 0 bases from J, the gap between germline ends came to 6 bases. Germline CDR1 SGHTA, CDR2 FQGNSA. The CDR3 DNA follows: TGTGCCAGCAGTGTGTTCTCCTACGAGCAGTACTTC. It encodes CASSVFSYEQYF.

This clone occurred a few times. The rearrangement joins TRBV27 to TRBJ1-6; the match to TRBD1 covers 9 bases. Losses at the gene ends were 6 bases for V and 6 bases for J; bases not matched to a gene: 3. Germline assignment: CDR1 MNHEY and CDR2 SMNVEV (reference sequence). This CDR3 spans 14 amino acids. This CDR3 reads CASSRDRVNSPLHF. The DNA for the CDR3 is TGTGCCAGCAGCAGGGACAGGGTTAATTCACCCCTCCACTTT.

The CDR3 DNA reads TGCGCCAGCAGTGAGGGATTAGCGGGAGGTCGGGGACACGGGAATGAGCAGTTCTTC. Translation: CASSEGLAGGRGHGNEQFF. The chain links TRBV10-2 to TRBJ2-1, with 10 bases that match TRBD2. The germline V gene has CDR1 WSHSY and CDR2 SAAADI. The V and J ends lost 2 bases and 7 bases, in that order; junction bases with no gene match: 17. This CDR3 has 19 amino acids.

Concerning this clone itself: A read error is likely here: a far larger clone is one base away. Written as DNA, the CDR3 is TGTGCCATCAGTGGGACTAGCGGGAGCACAGATACGCAGTATTTT. Its protein product is CAISGTSGSTDTQYF. The rearrangement joins TRBV10-3 to TRBJ2-3, with TRBD2 matching 11 bases. V lost 4 bases and J lost 0; bases outside the gene matches: 0. This CDR3 has 15 amino acids. Germline V gene lookup returns CDR1 ENHRY and CDR2 SYGVKD.

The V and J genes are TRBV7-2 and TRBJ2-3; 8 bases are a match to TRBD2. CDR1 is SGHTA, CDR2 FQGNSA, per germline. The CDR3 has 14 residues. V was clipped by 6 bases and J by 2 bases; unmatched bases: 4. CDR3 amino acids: CASSFSGTTDTQYF. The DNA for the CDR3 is TGTGCCAGCAGTTTTAGCGGGACCACAGATACGCAGTATTTT.

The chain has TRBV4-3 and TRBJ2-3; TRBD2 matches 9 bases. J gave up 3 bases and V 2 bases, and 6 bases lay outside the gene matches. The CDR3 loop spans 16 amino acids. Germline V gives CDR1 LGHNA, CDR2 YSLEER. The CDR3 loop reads CASSQFATSGTDTQYF. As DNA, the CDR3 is TGCGCCAGCAGCCAATTCGCGACTAGCGGTACAGATACGCAGTATTTT.

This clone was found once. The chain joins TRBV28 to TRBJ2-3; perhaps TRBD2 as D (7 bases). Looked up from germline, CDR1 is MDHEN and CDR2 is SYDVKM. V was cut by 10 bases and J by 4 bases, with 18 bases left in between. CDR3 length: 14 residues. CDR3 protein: CAIKERGGADTQYF. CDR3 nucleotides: TGTGCCATTAAGGAGAGAGGGGGGGCAGATACGCAGTATTTT.

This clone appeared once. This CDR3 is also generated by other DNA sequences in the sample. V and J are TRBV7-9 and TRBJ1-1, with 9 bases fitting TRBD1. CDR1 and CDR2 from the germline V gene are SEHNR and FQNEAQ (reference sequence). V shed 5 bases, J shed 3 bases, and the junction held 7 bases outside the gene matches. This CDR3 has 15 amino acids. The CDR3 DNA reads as TGTGCCAGCAGCCTGGGGACAGGGAGGGACACTGAAGCTTTCTTT. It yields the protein CASSLGTGRDTEAFF.

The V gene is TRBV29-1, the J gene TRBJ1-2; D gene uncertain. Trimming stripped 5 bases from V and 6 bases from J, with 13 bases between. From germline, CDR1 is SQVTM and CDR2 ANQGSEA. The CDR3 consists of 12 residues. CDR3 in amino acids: CSVWDSGHGYTF. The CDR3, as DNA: TGCAGCGTTTGGGATTCCGGGCATGGCTACACCTTC.

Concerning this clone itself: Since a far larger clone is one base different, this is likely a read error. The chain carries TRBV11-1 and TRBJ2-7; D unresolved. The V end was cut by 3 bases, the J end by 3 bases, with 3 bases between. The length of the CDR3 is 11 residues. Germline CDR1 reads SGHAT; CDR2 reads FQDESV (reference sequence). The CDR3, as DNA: TGTGCCAGCAGCTTTAACTACGAGCAGTACTTC. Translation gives CASSFNYEQYF.

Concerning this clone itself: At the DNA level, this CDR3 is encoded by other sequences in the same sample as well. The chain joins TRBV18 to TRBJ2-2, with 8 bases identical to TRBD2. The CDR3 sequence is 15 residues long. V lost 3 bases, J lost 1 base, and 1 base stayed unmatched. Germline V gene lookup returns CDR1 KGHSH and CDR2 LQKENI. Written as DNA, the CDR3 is TGTGCCAGCTCACCGAGCGGGGGGAACACCGGGGAGCTGTTTTTT. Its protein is CASSPSGGNTGELFF.

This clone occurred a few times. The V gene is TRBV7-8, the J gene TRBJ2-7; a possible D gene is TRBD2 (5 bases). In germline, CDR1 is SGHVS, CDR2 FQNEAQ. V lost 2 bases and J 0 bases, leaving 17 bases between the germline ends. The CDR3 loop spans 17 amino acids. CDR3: CASSLISRRTDSYEQYF. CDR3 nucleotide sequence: TGTGCCAGCAGCTTAATCTCCAGGAGGACGGACTCCTACGAGCAGTACTTC. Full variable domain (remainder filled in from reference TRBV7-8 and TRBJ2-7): GAGVSQSPRYKVAKRGQDVALRCDPISGHVSLFWYQQALGQGPEFLTYFQNEAQLDKSGLPSDRFFAERPEGSVSTLKIQRTQQEDSAVYLCASSLISRRTDSYEQYFGPGTRLTVT.